The 3 T cell receptor beta chains below all came from one sample that was sequenced in a study of PD-1 blockade in classical Hodgkin lymphoma. Patients all relapsed after autologous stem cell transplantation, and there was variation in brentuximab vedotin exposure. Using immunoSEQ multiplex PCR, the repertoire was profiled, and TCRdb retains in-frame clones only, with some absent. The sample holds tens of thousands of clones, roughly two thirds seen once. Sequenced here: peripheral blood mononuclear cells (PBMCs), sampled before the second cycle of nivolumab. All receptors derive from a human donor with classical Hodgkin lymphoma.

This clone was found a few times. V and J are TRBV30 and TRBJ1-1, with unresolved D. The V gene's germline CDR1 is GTSNPN and CDR2 SVGIG (reference sequence). V was trimmed by 5 bases and J by 6 bases, leaving 13 bases between them. There are 12 residues in the CDR3. CDR3 region: CAWRRPTPEAFF. CDR3 coding DNA: TGTGCCTGGCGGAGACCTACCCCTGAAGCTTTCTTT. Full variable domain (remainder filled in from reference TRBV30 and TRBJ1-1): SQTIHQWPATLVQPVGSPLSLECTVEGTSNPNLYWYRQAAGRGLQLLFYSVGIGQISSEVPQNLSASRPQDRQFILSSKKLLLSDSGFYLCAWRRPTPEAFFGQGTRLTVV.

The chain recombines TRBV10-1 with TRBJ1-2, with a weak D call TRBD1 (6 bases). The germline gives CDR1 WNHNN, CDR2 SYGVQD (reference sequence). V gave up 4 bases and J gave up 7 bases, with 22 bases separating them. CDR3 length equals 16 residues. CDR3 region: CASSGLVWGAQGGYTF. CDR3 sequence (DNA): TGCGCCAGCAGTGGGCTGGTTTGGGGGGCGCAGGGTGGCTACACCTTC.

This rearrangement joins TRBV28 to TRBJ1-6; 8 bases fit TRBD1. This CDR3 contains 14 residues. Germline CDR1 MDHEN, CDR2 SYDVKM. With 4 bases clipped from V and 9 bases from J, the junction kept 5 bases outside the gene matches. CDR3 in DNA: TGTGCCAGCAGTTCCGACAGGGGCATTTCACCCCTCCACTTT. This translates into CASSSDRGISPLHF.